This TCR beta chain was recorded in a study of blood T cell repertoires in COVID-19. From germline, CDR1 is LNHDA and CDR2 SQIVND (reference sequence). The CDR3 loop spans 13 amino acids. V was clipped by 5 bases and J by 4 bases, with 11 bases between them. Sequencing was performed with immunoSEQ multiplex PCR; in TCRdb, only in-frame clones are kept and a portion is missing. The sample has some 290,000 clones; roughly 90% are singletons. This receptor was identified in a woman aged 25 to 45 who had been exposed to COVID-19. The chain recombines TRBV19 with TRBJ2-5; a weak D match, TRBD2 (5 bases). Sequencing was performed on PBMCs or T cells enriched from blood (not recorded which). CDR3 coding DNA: TGTGCCAGTAGTCTCGGACGGGGAGAGACCCAGTACTTC. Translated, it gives CASSLGRGETQYF.